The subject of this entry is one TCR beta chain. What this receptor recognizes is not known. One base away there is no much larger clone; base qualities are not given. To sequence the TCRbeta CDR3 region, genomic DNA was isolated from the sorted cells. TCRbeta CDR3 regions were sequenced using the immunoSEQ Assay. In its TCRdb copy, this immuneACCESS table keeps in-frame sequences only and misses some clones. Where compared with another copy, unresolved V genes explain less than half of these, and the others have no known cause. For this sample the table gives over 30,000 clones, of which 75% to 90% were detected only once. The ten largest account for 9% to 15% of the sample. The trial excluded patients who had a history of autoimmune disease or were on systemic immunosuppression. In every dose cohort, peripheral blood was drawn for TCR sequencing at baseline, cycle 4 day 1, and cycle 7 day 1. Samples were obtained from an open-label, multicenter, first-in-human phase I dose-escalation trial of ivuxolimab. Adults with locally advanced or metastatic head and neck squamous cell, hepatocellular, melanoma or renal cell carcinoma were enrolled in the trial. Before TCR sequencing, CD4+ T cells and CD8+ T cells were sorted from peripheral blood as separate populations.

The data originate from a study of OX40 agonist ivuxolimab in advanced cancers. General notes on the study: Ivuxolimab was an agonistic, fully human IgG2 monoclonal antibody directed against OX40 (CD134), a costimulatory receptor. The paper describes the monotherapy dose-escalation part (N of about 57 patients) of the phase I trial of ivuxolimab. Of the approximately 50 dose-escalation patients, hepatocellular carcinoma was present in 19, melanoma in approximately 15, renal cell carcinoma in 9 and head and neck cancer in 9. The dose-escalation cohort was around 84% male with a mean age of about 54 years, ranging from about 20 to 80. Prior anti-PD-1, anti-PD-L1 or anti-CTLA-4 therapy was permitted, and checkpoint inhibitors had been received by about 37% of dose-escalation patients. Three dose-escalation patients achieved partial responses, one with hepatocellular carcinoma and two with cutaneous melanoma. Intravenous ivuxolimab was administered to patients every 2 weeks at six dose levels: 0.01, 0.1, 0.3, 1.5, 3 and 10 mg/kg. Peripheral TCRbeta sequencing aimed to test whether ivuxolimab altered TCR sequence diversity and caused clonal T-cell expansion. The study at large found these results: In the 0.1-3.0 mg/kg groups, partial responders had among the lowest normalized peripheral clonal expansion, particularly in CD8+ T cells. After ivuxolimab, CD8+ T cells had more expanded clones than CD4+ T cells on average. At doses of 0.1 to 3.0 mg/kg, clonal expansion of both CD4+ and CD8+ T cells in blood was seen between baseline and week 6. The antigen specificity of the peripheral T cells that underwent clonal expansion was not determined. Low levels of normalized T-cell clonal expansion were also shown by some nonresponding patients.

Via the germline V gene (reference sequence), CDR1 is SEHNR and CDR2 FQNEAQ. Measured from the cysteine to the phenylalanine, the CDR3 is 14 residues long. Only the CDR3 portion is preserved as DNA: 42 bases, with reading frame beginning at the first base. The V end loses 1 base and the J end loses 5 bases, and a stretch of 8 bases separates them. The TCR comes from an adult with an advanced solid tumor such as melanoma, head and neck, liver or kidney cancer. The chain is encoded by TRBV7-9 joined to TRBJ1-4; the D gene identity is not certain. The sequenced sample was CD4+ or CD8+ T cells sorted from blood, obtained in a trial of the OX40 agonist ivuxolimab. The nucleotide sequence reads TGTGCCAGCAGCTTAGTGTCAGTGAATGAAAAACTGTTTTTT. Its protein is CASSLVSVNEKLFF.